The entry below gives a single T cell receptor beta chain sequence along with its context. Assay: immunoSEQ multiplex PCR; the TCRdb copy retains only in-frame clones and omits some. The sample shows about 220,000 clones, 83% of them seen only once. The source of the sample is a study of blood T cell repertoires in COVID-19. Germline V CDR1 and CDR2: SGHAT, FQNNGV. The ends were cut back, 5 bases at V and 2 bases at J, with 14 bases in the middle. This CDR3 is built from 15 residues. Specimen: PBMCs or T cells enriched from blood (not recorded which). The receptor comes from a woman in her forties who had been exposed to COVID-19. V gene TRBV11-2 combines with J gene TRBJ2-3; D might be TRBD2 (6 bases). The CDR3 here is CASSLAGLTTDTQYF. In nucleotides, the CDR3 is TGTGCCAGCAGCCTCGCGGGGCTTACCACAGATACGCAGTATTTT.